What follows is one T cell receptor (beta chain) and its context. Its cognate antigen is unknown. The sample originates from a study of graft-versus-host responses after intestinal transplantation. Study-level points and caveats: Investigators detected GvH clones in recipient marrow, with some emerging earlier in ileum or blood.

Only in-frame clones appear in the TCRdb table, and some are missing; sequencing was by immunoSEQ multiplex PCR. This repertoire shows more than 100,000 clones, 85% to 95% found once; its top ten account for more than 0.09%. This CDR3 contains 16 residues. V was clipped by 4 bases and J by 4 bases; unmatched bases: 10. Germline assignment: CDR1 SGHRS and CDR2 YFSETQ. Sequenced material: unstimulated CD4+ T cells sorted from spleen or lymph node cells, taken before intestinal transplant. This sequence originates from a human donor who received an intestinal transplant. This chain links TRBV5-1 with TRBJ2-5; 10 bases match TRBD2. The CDR3 sequence: CASSTAAGGRLETQYF. DNA for the CDR3: TGCGCCAGCAGCACAGCAGCGGGAGGGAGATTAGAGACCCAGTACTTC.